This T cell receptor (beta chain) derives from a study of T cells in Graves' hyperthyroidism and ophthalmopathy. Whole-study results and caveats: Most clonotypes that expanded in the thyroid above 0.001 also showed up in blood.

As for this clonotype: The antigen is unknown.

Amplification yielded TCR beta CDR3 regions, with RNA transcripts as the source. Carried out on the TCR CDR3, a first-round RT-PCR used the HTBI primer set. MiXCR was run by TCRdb on the multiplex PCR reads, yielding one entry per CDR3 protein. The sample yields hundreds of thousands of distinct CDR3 sequences, roughly 14% seen once. Patients affected by ophthalmopathy presented a Clinical Activity Score of at least 3, a NOSPECS grade of at least 4, and disease duration below 3 months. Criteria for exclusion of patients were uncontrolled infection, other autoimmune disease, pregnancy or lactation. The CDR3 is made up of 14 amino acids. Trimming removed 3 bases from V and 1 base from J, with 9 bases in between.

The sequencing input was blood. The sequence derives from a middle-aged woman with Graves' ophthalmopathy. The rearrangement joins TRBV12-3 or TRBV12-4 to TRBJ1-1; D is undetermined. The CDR3 protein is CASSFIRANTEAFF. CDR3 sequence (DNA): TGTGCCAGCAGTTTCATTAGGGCGAACACTGAAGCTTTCTTT.